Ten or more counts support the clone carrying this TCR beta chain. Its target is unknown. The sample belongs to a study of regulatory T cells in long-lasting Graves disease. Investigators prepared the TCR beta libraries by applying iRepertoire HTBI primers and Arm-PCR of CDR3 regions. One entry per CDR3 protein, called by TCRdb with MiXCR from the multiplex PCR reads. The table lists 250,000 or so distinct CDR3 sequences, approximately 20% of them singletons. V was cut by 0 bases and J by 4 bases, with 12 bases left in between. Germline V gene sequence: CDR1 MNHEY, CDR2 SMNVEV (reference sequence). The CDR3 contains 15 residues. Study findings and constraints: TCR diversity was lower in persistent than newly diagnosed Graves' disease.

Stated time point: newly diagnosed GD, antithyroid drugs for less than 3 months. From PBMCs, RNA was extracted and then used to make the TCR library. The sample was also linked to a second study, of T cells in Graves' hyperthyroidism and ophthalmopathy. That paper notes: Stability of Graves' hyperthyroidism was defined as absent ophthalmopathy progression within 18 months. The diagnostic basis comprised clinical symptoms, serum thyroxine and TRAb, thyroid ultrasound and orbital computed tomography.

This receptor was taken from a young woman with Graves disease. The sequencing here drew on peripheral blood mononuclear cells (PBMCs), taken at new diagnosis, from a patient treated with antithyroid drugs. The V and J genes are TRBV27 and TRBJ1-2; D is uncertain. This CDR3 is CASSLSADGIYGYTF. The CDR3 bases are TGTGCCAGCAGTTTATCGGCAGACGGAATCTATGGCTACACCTTC.